The T cell receptor beta chain under discussion was sequenced for a study of OX40 agonist ivuxolimab in advanced cancers. Repertoires were generated with immunoSEQ multiplex PCR, while TCRdb's copy carries only in-frame clones and drops some. The sample includes over 95,000 clones, about four fifths of them seen just once. The V end was cut by 3 bases, the J end by 6 bases, with 12 bases between. The germline V gene encodes CDR1 LGHNA and CDR2 YSLEER. The CDR3 consists of 14 residues. The receptor comes from an adult with an advanced solid tumor such as melanoma, head and neck, liver or kidney cancer. This chain connects TRBV4-3 to TRBJ2-1; either TRBD1 or TRBD2 may supply D (5 bases each). This specimen was CD4+ or CD8+ T cells sorted from blood, taken in a trial of the OX40 agonist ivuxolimab. For the CDR3, the DNA is TGCGCCAGCAGCCAGGGACGGTGGGGCAATGAGCAGTTCTTC. As protein: CASSQGRWGNEQFF.